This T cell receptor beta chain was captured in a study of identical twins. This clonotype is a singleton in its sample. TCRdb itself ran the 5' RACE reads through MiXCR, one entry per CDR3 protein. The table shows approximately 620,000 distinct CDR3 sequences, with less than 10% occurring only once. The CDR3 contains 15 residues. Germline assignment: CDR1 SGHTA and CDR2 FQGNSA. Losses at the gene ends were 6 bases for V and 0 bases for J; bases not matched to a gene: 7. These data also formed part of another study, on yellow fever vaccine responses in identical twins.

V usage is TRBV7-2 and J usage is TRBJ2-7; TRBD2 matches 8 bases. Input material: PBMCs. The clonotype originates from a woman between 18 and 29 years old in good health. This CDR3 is CASRLLAESSYEQYF. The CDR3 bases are TGTGCCAGCAGATTACTAGCGGAGAGCTCCTACGAGCAGTACTTC.